The entry below gives a single TCR beta chain sequence along with its context. The antigen is unknown. This record comes from a study of T cell responses to AZD1222 COVID-19 vaccine. Study-level points and caveats: Sampling captured repertoires only after the peak T cell response. Unmutated variant regions are reportedly targeted by nearly half of spike-specific TCRs.

V dropped 5 bases and J dropped 3 bases, with 16 bases sitting between them. The CDR3 length is 15 residues. Germline V CDR1 and CDR2: MNHEY, SVGAGI. Clones were sequenced by immunoSEQ multiplex PCR, and TCRdb holds only the in-frame ones, with some missing. The sample carries more than 85,000 clones, about 87% recorded once. Second-dose recipients at about 4 or about 12 weeks were treated as one pooled group. This chain links TRBV6-5 with TRBJ1-1; D is possibly TRBD1 (6 bases). Sequencing used peripheral blood, obtained 28 days after the second AZD1222 dose. The source of this sequence is an adult who received the AZD1222 COVID-19 vaccine. CDR3 nucleotide sequence: TGTGCCAGCAGTCTGATACAGGGAGGGGACACTGAAGCTTTCTTT. Translation: CASSLIQGGDTEAFF.